This T cell receptor (beta chain) stems from a study of T cell changes during pregnancy in multiple sclerosis. Germline values: CDR1 MNHEY, CDR2 SMNVEV (reference sequence). Deletions cut 4 bases from V and 6 bases from J, with 6 bases between. The CDR3 has 12 amino acids. TCRdb's copy holds only in-frame clones and misses some; the assay was immunoSEQ multiplex PCR. The sample carries roughly 89,000 clones, roughly 93% recorded once. This TCR came from a female donor with multiple sclerosis, enrolled in a pregnancy study. The sample in question was peripheral blood, obtained in the first trimester of pregnancy. V and J are TRBV27 and TRBJ2-2; D unclear. CDR3 in amino acids: CASSSVSGELFF. CDR3 coding DNA: TGTGCCAGCAGTTCAGTATCCGGGGAGCTGTTTTTT.